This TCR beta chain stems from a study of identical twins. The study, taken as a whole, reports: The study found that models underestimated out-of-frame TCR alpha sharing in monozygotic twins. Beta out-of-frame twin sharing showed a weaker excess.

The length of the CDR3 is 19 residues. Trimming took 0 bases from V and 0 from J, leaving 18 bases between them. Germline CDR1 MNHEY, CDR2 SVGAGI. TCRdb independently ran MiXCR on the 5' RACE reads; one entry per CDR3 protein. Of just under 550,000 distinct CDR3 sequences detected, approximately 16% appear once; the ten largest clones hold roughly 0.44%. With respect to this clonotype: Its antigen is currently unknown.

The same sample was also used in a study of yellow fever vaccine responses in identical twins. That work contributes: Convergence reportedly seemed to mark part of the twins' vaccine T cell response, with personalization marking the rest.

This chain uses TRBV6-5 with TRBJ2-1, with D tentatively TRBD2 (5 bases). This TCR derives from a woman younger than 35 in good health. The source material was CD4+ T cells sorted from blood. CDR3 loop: CASSYSVRSGKNSYNEQFF. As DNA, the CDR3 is TGTGCCAGCAGTTACTCCGTTAGGAGCGGAAAAAACTCCTACAATGAGCAGTTCTTC.